These T cell receptor beta chains were read from a single sample in a study of vaccination and CD4 T cells after COVID-19. TCRdb reprocessed the PCR reads with MiXCR, giving one entry per CDR3 protein. The table shows 2,500 to 3,000 distinct CDR3 sequences, with under 80% occurring only once. Their antigens are not known. Specimen: CD4+ T cells from blood, cultured in vitro. The receptors stem from a human donor who had recovered from COVID-19. CDR3s include the opening cysteine and the closing phenylalanine or tryptophan. Fields, in order: clone size, J gene, D gene, V gene, CDR3 DNA, CDR3 protein. A D gene is named only where the DNA matches it firmly. Clone size, where shown, is once, few, many, or a class for clones that have expanded.

clone size: .; J gene: TRBJ1-5; D gene: .; V gene: TRBV6-5; CDR3 DNA: TGTGCCAGCAGTTACTACGGGGGGTCTAATCAGCCCCAGCATTTT; CDR3 protein: CASSYYGGSNQPQHF
clone size: once; J gene: TRBJ1-1; D gene: .; V gene: TRBV27; CDR3 DNA: TGTGCCAGCAGCCTTCGAAACCTTGGGAACACTGAAGCTTTCTTT; CDR3 protein: CASSLRNLGNTEAFF
clone size: .; J gene: TRBJ1-5; D gene: .; V gene: TRBV29-1; CDR3 DNA: TGCAGCGTCGGTGGGGGGGCTAATCAGCCCCAGCATTTT; CDR3 protein: CSVGGGANQPQHF
clone size: .; J gene: TRBJ1-2; D gene: TRBD1; V gene: TRBV6-1; CDR3 DNA: TGTGCCAGCAGTGGGACAGGGAATTTTCCCTATGGCTACACCTTC; CDR3 protein: CASSGTGNFPYGYTF
clone size: .; J gene: TRBJ1-2; D gene: .; V gene: TRBV20-1; CDR3 DNA: TGCAGTGCCCGACGGCCGACACCGCCCAGTGGCTACACCTTC; CDR3 protein: CSARRPTPPSGYTF
clone size: .; J gene: TRBJ1-2; D gene: .; V gene: TRBV7-6; CDR3 DNA: TGTGCCAGCAGCGGGGCCACGCTAGTCGGAGGCTATGGCTACACCTTC; CDR3 protein: CASSGATLVGGYGYTF
clone size: .; J gene: TRBJ1-6; D gene: TRBD1; V gene: TRBV10-3; CDR3 DNA: TGTGCCAGCAGTTCGACAGGGATCTATAATTCACCCCTCCACTTT; CDR3 protein: CASSSTGIYNSPLHF
clone size: large; J gene: TRBJ2-5; D gene: .; V gene: TRBV6-1; CDR3 DNA: TGTGCCAGCACCTCGTCGGGGAAAGAGACCCAGTACTTC; CDR3 protein: CASTSSGKETQYF
clone size: .; J gene: TRBJ1-1; D gene: .; V gene: TRBV20-1; CDR3 DNA: TGCAGTGCTAAAGACGTAGTCGGTACTGAAGCTTTCTTT; CDR3 protein: CSAKDVVGTEAFF
clone size: large; J gene: TRBJ1-6; D gene: .; V gene: TRBV5-1; CDR3 DNA: TGCGCCAGCAGCTTGGACGGGCCTGTTATAGGTTCACCCCTCCACTTT; CDR3 protein: CASSLDGPVIGSPLHF
clone size: .; J gene: TRBJ1-2; D gene: .; V gene: TRBV7-6; CDR3 DNA: TGTGCCAGCAGCGCTGGTCTTGGGGGTGGCTACACCTTC; CDR3 protein: CASSAGLGGGYTF
clone size: .; J gene: TRBJ1-5; D gene: .; V gene: TRBV20-1; CDR3 DNA: TGCAGTGCTAGAGACCGTACAAATTCCCCCAATCAGCCCCAGCATTTT; CDR3 protein: CSARDRTNSPNQPQHF
clone size: .; J gene: TRBJ1-2; D gene: TRBD1; V gene: TRBV6-5; CDR3 DNA: TGTGCCAGCAGTTACGTTTCCGGGACAGTAGGTTACACCTTC; CDR3 protein: CASSYVSGTVGYTF
clone size: .; J gene: TRBJ2-1; D gene: TRBD2; V gene: TRBV7-9; CDR3 DNA: TGTGCCAGCAGCTTCCAGCGGGGGGGCTACAATGAGCAGTTCTTC; CDR3 protein: CASSFQRGGYNEQFF
clone size: few; J gene: TRBJ2-4; D gene: .; V gene: TRBV7-2; CDR3 DNA: TGTGCCAGCAGCTTGCAGATTTTAGCCAAAAACATTCAGTACTTC; CDR3 protein: CASSLQILAKNIQYF
clone size: .; J gene: TRBJ1-5; D gene: .; V gene: TRBV6-2/TRBV6-3; CDR3 DNA: TGTGCCAGCAGTTACGGGCGCAGGGCCAACAATCAGTCCCAGCATTTT; CDR3 protein: CASSYGRRANNQSQHF
clone size: .; J gene: TRBJ2-2; D gene: .; V gene: TRBV21-1; CDR3 DNA: TGTGCCAGCAGCAAGTGGGGATCAGACTACTCTAACACCGGGGAGCTGTTTTTT; CDR3 protein: CASSKWGSDYSNTGELFF
clone size: .; J gene: TRBJ2-7; D gene: TRBD2; V gene: TRBV7-2; CDR3 DNA: TGTGCCAGCAGCTTAGTTTCTAGCGGGGTACCCTACGAGCAGTACTTC; CDR3 protein: CASSLVSSGVPYEQYF
clone size: .; J gene: TRBJ1-5; D gene: .; V gene: TRBV20-1; CDR3 DNA: TGCAGTGCTATTACCGGGGCCCTAGGGAATCAGCCCCAGCATTTT; CDR3 protein: CSAITGALGNQPQHF
clone size: .; J gene: TRBJ2-7; D gene: TRBD1; V gene: TRBV7-9; CDR3 DNA: TGTGCCAGCAGCTCCCGGGACAGATCCTACGAGCAGTACTTC; CDR3 protein: CASSSRDRSYEQYF
clone size: .; J gene: TRBJ2-7; D gene: .; V gene: TRBV7-6; CDR3 DNA: TGTGCCAGCAGCATACCGATGGGCGAGCAGTACTTC; CDR3 protein: CASSIPMGEQYF
clone size: .; J gene: TRBJ2-5; D gene: TRBD2; V gene: TRBV6-1; CDR3 DNA: TGTGCCAGCAGGGCAAGCGGGGGCCGTAAAGAGACCCAGTACTTC; CDR3 protein: CASRASGGRKETQYF
clone size: .; J gene: TRBJ2-5; D gene: .; V gene: TRBV19; CDR3 DNA: TGTGCCAGTAGTATCCAAAGCGGGCAAGAGACCCAGTACTTC; CDR3 protein: CASSIQSGQETQYF
clone size: .; J gene: TRBJ1-5; D gene: .; V gene: TRBV30; CDR3 DNA: TGTGCCTGGGGGATAAGTGGCAGCAATCAGCCCCAGCATTTT; CDR3 protein: CAWGISGSNQPQHF
clone size: .; J gene: TRBJ2-3; D gene: TRBD2; V gene: TRBV7-3; CDR3 DNA: TGTGCCAGCAGCCCCGGACTAGCGGGTGGGACAGATACGCAGTATTTT; CDR3 protein: CASSPGLAGGTDTQYF
clone size: .; J gene: TRBJ1-6; D gene: .; V gene: TRBV4-1; CDR3 DNA: TGCGCCAGCAGCCAATTTGTAGCCGAACCCCTCCACTTT; CDR3 protein: CASSQFVAEPLHF
clone size: few; J gene: TRBJ1-2; D gene: TRBD1; V gene: TRBV6-1; CDR3 DNA: TGTGCCAGCAACTGGGACAGGGTGGGCTACACCTTC; CDR3 protein: CASNWDRVGYTF
clone size: .; J gene: TRBJ2-7; D gene: .; V gene: TRBV4-2; CDR3 DNA: TGTGCCAGCACACCAGCGTACAGGGTCTCCGAGCAGTACTTC; CDR3 protein: CASTPAYRVSEQYF
clone size: .; J gene: TRBJ1-5; D gene: .; V gene: TRBV5-4; CDR3 DNA: TGTGCCAGCAGCTTGGGGGGAGTAAGCAATCAGCCCCAGCATTTT; CDR3 protein: CASSLGGVSNQPQHF
clone size: .; J gene: TRBJ1-2; D gene: .; V gene: TRBV20-1; CDR3 DNA: TGCAGTGCTAAGACCGGGACAATCTATGGCTACACCTTC; CDR3 protein: CSAKTGTIYGYTF
clone size: .; J gene: TRBJ1-1; D gene: .; V gene: TRBV7-3; CDR3 DNA: TGTGCCAGCAGCCAAACGGGGGCAGGCCGCTTTGAAGCTTTCTTT; CDR3 protein: CASSQTGAGRFEAFF
clone size: .; J gene: TRBJ1-2; D gene: TRBD1; V gene: TRBV7-9; CDR3 DNA: TGTGCCAGCAGTGAAAGGGGGCGAGTCGGCTACACCTTC; CDR3 protein: CASSERGRVGYTF
clone size: .; J gene: TRBJ1-2; D gene: .; V gene: TRBV7-4; CDR3 DNA: TGTGCCAGCAGCGTAGCCAGTGATCCATATGGCTACACCTTC; CDR3 protein: CASSVASDPYGYTF
clone size: .; J gene: TRBJ1-2; D gene: .; V gene: TRBV6-5; CDR3 DNA: TGTGCCAGCAGTTACTCCGGACGGTCTAACTATGGCTACACCTTC; CDR3 protein: CASSYSGRSNYGYTF
clone size: .; J gene: TRBJ1-2; D gene: TRBD1; V gene: TRBV2; CDR3 DNA: TGTGCCAGCAGTGAAGAGGGGGCGGGTGGCTACACCTTC; CDR3 protein: CASSEEGAGGYTF
clone size: .; J gene: TRBJ1-5; D gene: .; V gene: TRBV6-2/TRBV6-3; CDR3 DNA: TGTGCCAGCAGTTCCATTCGGGAGACGAGCAATCAGCCCCAGCATTTT; CDR3 protein: CASSSIRETSNQPQHF
clone size: .; J gene: TRBJ1-2; D gene: .; V gene: TRBV30; CDR3 DNA: TGTGCCTGGAGCGCCCCCCAGAGTCCCCAAAGGACCTTC; CDR3 protein: CAWSAPQSPQRTF
clone size: .; J gene: TRBJ1-2; D gene: TRBD1; V gene: TRBV20-1; CDR3 DNA: TGCAGTGCTAGTGGGATCGGGGGACAGATATATGGCTACACCTTC; CDR3 protein: CSASGIGGQIYGYTF
clone size: .; J gene: TRBJ1-2; D gene: TRBD1; V gene: TRBV6-4; CDR3 DNA: TGTGCCACCGACAGGGGGCCTGATGGCTACACCTTC; CDR3 protein: CATDRGPDGYTF
clone size: .; J gene: TRBJ1-3; D gene: TRBD1; V gene: TRBV20-1; CDR3 DNA: TGCAGTGCTAGGGACAGGGACTTTGGAAACACCATATATTTT; CDR3 protein: CSARDRDFGNTIYF
clone size: .; J gene: TRBJ1-5; D gene: .; V gene: TRBV7-3; CDR3 DNA: TGTGCCAGCAGCTTAGATAGCAATCAGCCCCAGCATTTT; CDR3 protein: CASSLDSNQPQHF
clone size: .; J gene: TRBJ1-2; D gene: .; V gene: TRBV11-2; CDR3 DNA: TGTGCCAGCAGCTTCGCAGGCTGGGAGGCTGGCTACACCTTC; CDR3 protein: CASSFAGWEAGYTF
clone size: .; J gene: TRBJ1-1; D gene: .; V gene: TRBV10-3; CDR3 DNA: TGTGCCATCACCCCTTCGAGGGCCATGAACACTGAAGCTTTCTTT; CDR3 protein: CAITPSRAMNTEAFF
clone size: .; J gene: TRBJ1-2; D gene: .; V gene: TRBV20-1; CDR3 DNA: TGCAGTGCTCCCGCGCGCTACGGCCCCTATGGCTACACCTTC; CDR3 protein: CSAPARYGPYGYTF
clone size: .; J gene: TRBJ2-3; D gene: .; V gene: TRBV15; CDR3 DNA: TGTACCACCAGCCTGAACGCGGATACGCAGTATTTT; CDR3 protein: CTTSLNADTQYF
clone size: .; J gene: TRBJ2-5; D gene: TRBD1; V gene: TRBV7-6; CDR3 DNA: TGTGCCAGCAGCTTAAACTCGGGACAGACTAAAGAGACCCAGTACTTC; CDR3 protein: CASSLNSGQTKETQYF
clone size: once; J gene: TRBJ1-6; D gene: .; V gene: TRBV7-2; CDR3 DNA: TGTGCCGCCAGGGCCGGGGGCAGCTCCTATAATTCACCCCTCCACTTT; CDR3 protein: CAARAGGSSYNSPLHF
clone size: few; J gene: TRBJ1-2; D gene: TRBD1; V gene: TRBV7-9; CDR3 DNA: TGTGCCAGCAGCTTGAACAGGGGTGACTATGGCTACACCTTC; CDR3 protein: CASSLNRGDYGYTF
clone size: .; J gene: TRBJ1-5; D gene: TRBD1; V gene: TRBV2; CDR3 DNA: TGTGCCAGCAGTTTGACAGGGCAGACGGGACATTTT; CDR3 protein: CASSLTGQTGHF
clone size: .; J gene: TRBJ1-5; D gene: .; V gene: TRBV21-1; CDR3 DNA: TGTGCCAGCAGCAAAGAGTTCTGGGGACAGGGAAGAGGAGCGAAACAGCCCCAGCATTTT; CDR3 protein: CASSKEFWGQGRGAKQPQHF
clone size: large; J gene: TRBJ2-7; D gene: .; V gene: TRBV7-2; CDR3 DNA: TGTGCCAGCAGTCGGGTAGTTAGCTCCTACGAGCAGTACTTC; CDR3 protein: CASSRVVSSYEQYF
clone size: .; J gene: TRBJ1-5; D gene: TRBD1; V gene: TRBV2; CDR3 DNA: TGTGCCAGCAGTGACAGGGGGCCGGGTCAGCCCCAGCATTTT; CDR3 protein: CASSDRGPGQPQHF
clone size: once; J gene: TRBJ2-5; D gene: .; V gene: TRBV6-2/TRBV6-3; CDR3 DNA: TGTGCCAGCAGTAGGGATTGGACCCAGTACTTC; CDR3 protein: CASSRDWTQYF
clone size: .; J gene: TRBJ2-7; D gene: .; V gene: TRBV6-1; CDR3 DNA: TGTGCCAGCGGCGGGGCCCTCCTCGAGCAGTACTTC; CDR3 protein: CASGGALLEQYF
clone size: .; J gene: TRBJ1-2; D gene: TRBD1; V gene: TRBV6-4; CDR3 DNA: TGTGCCAGCAGTCAAGGGGGCTACTATGGCTACACCTTC; CDR3 protein: CASSQGGYYGYTF
clone size: .; J gene: TRBJ2-5; D gene: TRBD1; V gene: TRBV5-1; CDR3 DNA: TGCGCCAGCAGCTCAGGGGGCGAGGGGACCCAGTACTTC; CDR3 protein: CASSSGGEGTQYF
clone size: few; J gene: TRBJ1-5; D gene: .; V gene: TRBV20-1; CDR3 DNA: TGCAGTGCTAGAGAACCAGGGCCCAATCAGCCCCAGCATTTT; CDR3 protein: CSAREPGPNQPQHF